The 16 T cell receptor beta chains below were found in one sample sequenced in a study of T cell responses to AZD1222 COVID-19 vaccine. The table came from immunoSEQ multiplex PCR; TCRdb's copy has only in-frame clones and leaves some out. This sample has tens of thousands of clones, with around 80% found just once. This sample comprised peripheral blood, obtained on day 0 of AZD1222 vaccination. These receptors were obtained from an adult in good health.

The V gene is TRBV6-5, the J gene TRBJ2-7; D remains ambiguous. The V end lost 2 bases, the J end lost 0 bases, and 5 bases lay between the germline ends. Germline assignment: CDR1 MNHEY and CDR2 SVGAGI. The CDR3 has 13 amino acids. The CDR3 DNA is TGTGCCAGCAGTTACCGCGGCTCCTACGAGCAGTACTTC. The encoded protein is CASSYRGSYEQYF.

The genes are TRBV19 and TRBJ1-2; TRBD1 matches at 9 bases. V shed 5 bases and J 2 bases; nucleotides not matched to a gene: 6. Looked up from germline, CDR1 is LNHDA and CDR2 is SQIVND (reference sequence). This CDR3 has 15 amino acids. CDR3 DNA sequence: TGTGCCAGTAGTTCCCGGACAGGGGCGAACTATGGCTACACCTTC. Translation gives CASSSRTGANYGYTF. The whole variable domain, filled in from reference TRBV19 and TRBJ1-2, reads DGGITQSPKYLFRKEGQNVTLSCEQNLNHDAMYWYRQDPGQGLRLIYYSQIVNDFQKGDIAEGYSVSREKKESFPLTVTSAQKNPTAFYLCASSSRTGANYGYTFGSGTRLTVV.

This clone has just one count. CDR3 coding DNA: TGTGCCTGGAGTTCCATGAGCAATCAGCCCCAGCATTTT. Translation: CAWSSMSNQPQHF. The chain carries TRBV30 and TRBJ1-5; D not resolved. The V gene's germline CDR1 is GTSNPN and CDR2 SVGIG (reference sequence). The CDR3 is 13 amino acids. V dropped 2 bases and J dropped 1 base, with 6 bases sitting between them.

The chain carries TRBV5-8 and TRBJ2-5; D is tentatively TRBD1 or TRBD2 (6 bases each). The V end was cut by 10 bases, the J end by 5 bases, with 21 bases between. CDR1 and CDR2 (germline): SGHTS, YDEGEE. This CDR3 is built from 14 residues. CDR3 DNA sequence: TGTGCCGCCAGGGAAAAGGGGGGTTTGGAGACCCAGTACTTC. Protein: CAAREKGGLETQYF.

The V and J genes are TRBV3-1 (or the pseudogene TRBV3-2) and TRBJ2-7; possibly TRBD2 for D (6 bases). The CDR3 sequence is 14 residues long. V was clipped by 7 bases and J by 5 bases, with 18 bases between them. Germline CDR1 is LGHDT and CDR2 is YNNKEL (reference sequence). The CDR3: CASTPGGGTDEQYF. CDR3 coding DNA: TGTGCCAGCACACCCGGGGGAGGAACGGACGAGCAGTACTTC.

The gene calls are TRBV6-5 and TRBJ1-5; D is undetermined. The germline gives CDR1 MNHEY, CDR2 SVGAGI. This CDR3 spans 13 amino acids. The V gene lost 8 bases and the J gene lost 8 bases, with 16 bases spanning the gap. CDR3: CASGSARFEPQHF. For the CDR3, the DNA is TGTGCCAGCGGTTCTGCCCGGTTTGAGCCCCAGCATTTT.

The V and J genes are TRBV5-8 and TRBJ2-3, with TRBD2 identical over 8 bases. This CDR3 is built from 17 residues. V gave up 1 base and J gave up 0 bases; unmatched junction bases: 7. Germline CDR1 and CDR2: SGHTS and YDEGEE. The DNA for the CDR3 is TGTGCCAGCAGCTTGAGGAGTACTAGCGGTAGCACAGATACGCAGTATTTT. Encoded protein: CASSLRSTSGSTDTQYF.

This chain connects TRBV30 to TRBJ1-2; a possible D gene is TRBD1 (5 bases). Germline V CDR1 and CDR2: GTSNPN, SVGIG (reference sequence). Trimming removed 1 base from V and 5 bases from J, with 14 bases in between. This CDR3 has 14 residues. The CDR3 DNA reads TGTGCCTGGAGTGCCTCGACAGTCCTTTATGGCTACACCTTC. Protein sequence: CAWSASTVLYGYTF.

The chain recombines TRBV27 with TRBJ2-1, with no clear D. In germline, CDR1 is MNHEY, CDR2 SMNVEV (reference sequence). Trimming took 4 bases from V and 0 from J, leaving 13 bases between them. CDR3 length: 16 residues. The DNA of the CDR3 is TGTGCCAGCAGTTCCGGCGAAGTACCCTCCTACAATGAGCAGTTCTTC. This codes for CASSSGEVPSYNEQFF.

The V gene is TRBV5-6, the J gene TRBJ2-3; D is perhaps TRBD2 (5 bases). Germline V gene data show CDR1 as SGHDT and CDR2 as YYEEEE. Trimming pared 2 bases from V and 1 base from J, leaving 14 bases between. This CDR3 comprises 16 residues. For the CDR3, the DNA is TGTGCCAGCAGCTTTAATGGGAGACGGGGCACAGATACGCAGTATTTT. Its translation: CASSFNGRRGTDTQYF.

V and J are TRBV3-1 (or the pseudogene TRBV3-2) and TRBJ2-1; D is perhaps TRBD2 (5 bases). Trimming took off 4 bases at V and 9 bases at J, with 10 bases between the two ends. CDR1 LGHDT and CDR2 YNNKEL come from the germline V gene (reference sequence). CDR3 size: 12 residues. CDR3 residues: CASSLGSGEQFF. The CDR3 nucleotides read TGTGCCAGCAGCCTAGGGAGTGGTGAGCAGTTCTTC.

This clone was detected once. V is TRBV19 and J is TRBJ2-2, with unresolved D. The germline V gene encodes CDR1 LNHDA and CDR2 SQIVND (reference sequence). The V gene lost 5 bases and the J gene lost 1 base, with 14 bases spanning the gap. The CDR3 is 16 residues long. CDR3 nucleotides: TGTGCCAGTAGTCCCCGTGGCAGGTGGAACACCGGGGAGCTGTTTTTT. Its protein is CASSPRGRWNTGELFF.

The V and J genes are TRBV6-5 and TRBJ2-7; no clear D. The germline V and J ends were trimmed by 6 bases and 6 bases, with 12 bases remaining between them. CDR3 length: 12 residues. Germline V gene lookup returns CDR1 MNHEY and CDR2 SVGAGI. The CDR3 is CASRPSWGEQYF. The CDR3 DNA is TGTGCCAGCAGGCCATCATGGGGCGAGCAGTACTTC.

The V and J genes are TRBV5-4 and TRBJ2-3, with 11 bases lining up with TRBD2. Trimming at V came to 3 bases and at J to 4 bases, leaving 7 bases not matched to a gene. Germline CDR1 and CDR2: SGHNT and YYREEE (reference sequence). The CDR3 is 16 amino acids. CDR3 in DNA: TGTGCCAGCAGCTACAGACTAGCGGGACCCCCAGATACGCAGTATTTT. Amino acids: CASSYRLAGPPDTQYF. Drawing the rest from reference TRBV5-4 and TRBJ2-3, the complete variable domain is ETGVTQSPTHLIKTRGQQVTLRCSSQSGHNTVSWYQQALGQGPQFIFQYYREEENGRGNFPPRFSGLQFPNYSSELNVNALELDDSALYLCASSYRLAGPPDTQYFGPGTRLTVL.

CDR3 sequence reads: CASRRQGVGYNEQFF. The CDR3 nucleotides are TGTGCCAGCAGAAGACAGGGGGTGGGCTACAATGAGCAGTTCTTC. V and J are TRBV2 and TRBJ2-1; 9 positions match TRBD1. J lost 3 bases, V lost 6 bases, and 6 bases had no gene match. Germline V gives CDR1 SNHLY, CDR2 FYNNEI. The CDR3 contains 15 residues.

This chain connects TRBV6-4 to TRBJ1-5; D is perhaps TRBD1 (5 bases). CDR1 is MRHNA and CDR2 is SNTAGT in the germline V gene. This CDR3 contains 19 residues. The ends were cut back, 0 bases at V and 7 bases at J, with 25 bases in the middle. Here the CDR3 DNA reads TGTGCCAGCAGTGACTCGAAAAGACTTGTGGGGCGCTTGGGGCAGCCCCAGCATTTT. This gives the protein CASSDSKRLVGRLGQPQHF.